This paragraph reports one T cell receptor beta chain. The repertoire was sequenced with immunoSEQ multiplex PCR; TCRdb's copy has only in-frame clones and lacks some. The table shows 30,000 to 40,000 clones, with roughly 84% occurring only once. The record originates from a study of lymphopenia after photon versus proton radiotherapy. The CDR3 consists of 15 residues. Germline V gene data show CDR1 as LGHNA and CDR2 as YSLEER. V was pared by 0 bases and J by 6 bases, with 11 bases between. The V and J genes are TRBV4-3 and TRBJ2-2; D unresolved. This sequence was found in a woman in her seventies with pancreatic cancer. The starting material was peripheral blood, obtained from a patient treated with proton-based radiotherapy. The CDR3 is CASSQDLGFPGELFF. The CDR3 DNA follows: TGCGCCAGCAGCCAAGATCTTGGATTTCCCGGGGAGCTGTTTTTT.